One T cell receptor (beta chain) is described in this entry. What this receptor recognizes is not known. Base qualities are not at hand, and no much larger clone is one base apart. V is pruned by 7 bases and J by 3 bases, leaving 16 bases of the junction without a gene match. The germline V gene specifies SGHAT as CDR1 and FQNNGV as CDR2. Spanning cysteine to phenylalanine, the CDR3 consists of 17 amino acids. Kept here is only the CDR3 DNA, which spans 51 bases and is read in frame from base 1. TCRbeta CDR3 regions were amplified from genomic DNA using the immunoSEQ Assay, a bias-controlled multiplex PCR. Concerning the study's data processing: Within the assay, amplification of reference gene primers was used to estimate how many nucleated cells each sample contained. Sequence reads were collapsed and filtered to measure the absolute abundance of every unique TCRbeta CDR3 rearrangement. Productive Simpson clonality was computed per sample as the square root of Simpson's diversity index over productive rearrangements. Sourced from immuneACCESS, this table was stored by TCRdb with only in-frame sequences that have V and J called. A share of the clones is absent; for the studies checked, an unresolved V gene accounts for under half, and the remainder has no known explanation. V and J calls plus clone size are reproduced from that table; the DNA served to infer D and trimming. Recorded for this sample are about 59,000 clones; roughly 80% of them occurred a single time. The top ten clonotypes cover roughly 9.7% of the sample.

The sample comes from a study of blood T cell repertoires in COVID-19 (TCRdb year 2020). With respect to the entire study: Samples covering the acute and convalescent phases of COVID-19 were provided by collaborators in the United States, Italy and Spain. Samples came from the ongoing ImmuneRACE study (first 160 participants) plus 1,254 subjects from 6 global collaborators. The sample metadata nearly always contained a de-identified subject ID, COVID-19 status, age in years and sex. Where available, HLA class I and class II types were obtained from metadata supplied by the sample provider rather than from assay-based typing. The dataset comprised deeply sampled blood TCRbeta repertoires from subjects exposed to, actively infected with, or recovered from COVID-19. The repertoires were made available in a free public database intended to serve as a resource for research on the immune response to SARS-CoV-2. The prospective study material was composed of cDNA or gDNA derived from T cells, B-cell-depleted T cells, or PBMCs. Results and caveats for the whole study, not just this receptor: The quantity of clinical and demographic metadata differed by source and by participant and was supplied without curation.

Each collaborating institution followed its own protocols to collect whole blood in K2EDTA tubes. Collaborator samples were shipped for TCRbeta analysis as frozen whole blood, isolated PBMCs, or DNA extracted from either sample type. The rearranged chain carries TRBV11-2 and TRBJ2-3; 7 junctional bases match TRBD2. Specimen: peripheral blood. The source is a human donor in a cohort sampled during active COVID-19. The CDR3 protein sequence reads: CASTRWGGIIGTDTQYF. The DNA sequence is as follows: TGTGCCAGCACCCGCTGGGGGGGTATCATAGGGACAGATACGCAGTATTTT. The variable domain in full, with residues beyond the CDR3 obtained from the reference TRBV11-2 and TRBJ2-3 genes, is EAGVAQSPRYKIIEKRQSVAFWCNPISGHATLYWYQQILGQGPKLLIQFQNNGVVDDSQLPKDRFSAERLKGVDSTLKIQPAKLEDSAVYLCASTRWGGIIGTDTQYFGPGTRLTVL.